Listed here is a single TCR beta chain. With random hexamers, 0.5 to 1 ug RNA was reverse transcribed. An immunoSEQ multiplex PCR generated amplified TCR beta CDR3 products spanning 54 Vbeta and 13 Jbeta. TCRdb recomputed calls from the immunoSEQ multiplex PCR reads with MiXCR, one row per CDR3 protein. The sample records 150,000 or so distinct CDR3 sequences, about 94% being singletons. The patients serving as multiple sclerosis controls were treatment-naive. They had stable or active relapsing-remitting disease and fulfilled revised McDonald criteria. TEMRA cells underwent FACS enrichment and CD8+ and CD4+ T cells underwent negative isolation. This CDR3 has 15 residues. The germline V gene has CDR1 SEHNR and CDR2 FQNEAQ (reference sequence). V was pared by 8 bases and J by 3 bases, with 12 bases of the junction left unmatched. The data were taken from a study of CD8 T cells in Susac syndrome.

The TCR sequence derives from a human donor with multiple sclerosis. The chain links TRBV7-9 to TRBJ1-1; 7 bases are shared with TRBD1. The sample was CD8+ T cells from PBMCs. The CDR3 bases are TGTGCCAGCTGGATACCGACAGGGCGGGACACTGAAGCTTTCTTT. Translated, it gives CASWIPTGRDTEAFF. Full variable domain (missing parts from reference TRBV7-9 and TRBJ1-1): DTGVSQNPRHKITKRGQNVTFRCDPISEHNRLYWYRQTLGQGPEFLTYFQNEAQLEKSRLLSDRFSAERPKGSFSTLEIQRTEQGDSAMYLCASWIPTGRDTEAFFGQGTRLTVV.